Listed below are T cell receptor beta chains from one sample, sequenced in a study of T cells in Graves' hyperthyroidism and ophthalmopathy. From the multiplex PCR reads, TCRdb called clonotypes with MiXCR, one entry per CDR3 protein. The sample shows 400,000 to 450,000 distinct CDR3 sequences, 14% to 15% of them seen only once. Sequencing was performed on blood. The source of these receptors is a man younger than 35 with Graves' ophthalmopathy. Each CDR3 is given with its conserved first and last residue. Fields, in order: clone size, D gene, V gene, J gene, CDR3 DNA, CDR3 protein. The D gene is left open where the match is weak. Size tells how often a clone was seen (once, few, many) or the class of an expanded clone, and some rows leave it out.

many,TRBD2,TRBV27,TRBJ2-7,TGTGCCAGCAGTTTGATAGGACCGGCGGGGGGGAGCTACGAGCAGTACTTC,CASSLIGPAGGSYEQYF
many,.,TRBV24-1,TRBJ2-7,TGTGCCACCAGTTCCGACAGGTCGTACGAGCAGTACTTC,CATSSDRSYEQYF
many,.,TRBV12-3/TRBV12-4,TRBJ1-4,TGTGCCAGCACCCCCGGGTGGGGTGAAAAACTGTTTTTT,CASTPGWGEKLFF
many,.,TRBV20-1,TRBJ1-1,TGCAGTGCCCCTTCTGATAACCCTGAAGCTTTCTTT,CSAPSDNPEAFF
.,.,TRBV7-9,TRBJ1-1,TGTGCCATCAGGAGGGGGGGGGACACTGAAGCTTTCTTT,CAIRRGGDTEAFF
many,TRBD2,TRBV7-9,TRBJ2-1,TGTGCCAGCAGACCAGCGGGAGGGCGGTTGGATGAGCAGTTCTTC,CASRPAGGRLDEQFF
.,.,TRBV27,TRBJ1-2,TGTGCCAGCAGTTTATCGATGGGGGGGGGGAACTATGGCTACACCTTC,CASSLSMGGGNYGYTF
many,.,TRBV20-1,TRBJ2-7,TGCAGTGCTAGACAGTTTGCCTACGAGCAGTACTTC,CSARQFAYEQYF
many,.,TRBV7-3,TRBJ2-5,TGTGCCAGCAGCTTAAACTCAGGGACGGAGACCCAGTACTTC,CASSLNSGTETQYF
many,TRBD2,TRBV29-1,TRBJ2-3,TGCAGCGCCTCACGGGGGGAGGCGACAGATACGCAGTATTTT,CSASRGEATDTQYF
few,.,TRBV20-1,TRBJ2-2,TGCAGTGCCGGACACACCTCTCGACCCGGGGAGCTGTTTTTT,CSAGHTSRPGELFF
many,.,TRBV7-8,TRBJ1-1,TGTGCCAGCAGCCGGACCTCTACCACTGAAGCTTTCTTT,CASSRTSTTEAFF
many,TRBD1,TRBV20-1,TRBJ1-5,TGCAGTGCTAGAGGACAGGGGGATCAGCCCCAGCATTTT,CSARGQGDQPQHF